The 30 T cell receptor beta chains presented below share a single source sample, sequenced in a study. TCRdb reprocessed the 5' RACE reads via MiXCR and lists one record per CDR3 protein. The repertoire holds 35,000 to 50,000 distinct CDR3 sequences, with roughly 30% as singletons. Input material: tumor-infiltrating memory CD4+ T cells sorted from the breast tumor. Stated subset: memory CD4+ T cells, CD4+CD45RO+CD25-. The receptors come from a female donor with breast cancer.

About this clonotype: A single base separates this from a much larger clone, so it may be a read error. The chain couples TRBV5-4 to TRBJ2-2; TRBD1 matches 7 bases. The CDR3 runs 15 residues. Germline CDR1 SGHNT, CDR2 YYREEE (reference sequence). In DNA, the CDR3 is TGTGCCGGCAGCCCCCGACAGGGTTGGACCGGGGAGCTGTTTTTT. It encodes CAGSPRQGWTGELFF.

This clonotype was counted many times. The V gene is TRBV29-1, the J gene TRBJ2-1; 12 bases map to TRBD2. The germline V gene has CDR1 SQVTM and CDR2 ANQGSEA. Losses at the gene ends were 4 bases for V and 0 bases for J; bases not matched to a gene: 10. The CDR3 is 18 amino acids. This chain's CDR3 is CSVVVLTSGGSSYNEQFF. The CDR3 region has the DNA TGCAGCGTTGTGGTTTTGACTAGCGGGGGTAGCTCCTACAATGAGCAGTTCTTC.

A few counts support this clonotype. The J gene is TRBJ2-7, the V gene TRBV5-1; 7 nucleotides match TRBD2. Germline trimming cut 4 bases from V and 5 bases from J; bases unmatched to any gene: 9. Germline loops: CDR1 SGHRS, CDR2 YFSETQ. This CDR3 has 14 amino acids. The CDR3 region is CASSGFGLDHEQYF. In DNA form, the CDR3 reads TGCGCCAGCAGCGGATTCGGACTAGACCACGAGCAGTACTTC. Based on the CDR3 plus reference TRBV5-1 and TRBJ2-7, the full variable domain is KAGVTQTPRYLIKTRGQQVTLSCSPISGHRSVSWYQQTPGQGLQFLFEYFSETQRNKGNFPGRFSGRQFSNSRSEMNVSTLELGDSALYLCASSGFGLDHEQYFGPGTRLTVT.

The chain has TRBV7-9 and TRBJ2-3, with D tentatively TRBD1 (7 bases). The CDR3 is 17 residues long. V shed 5 bases and J shed 0 bases, with 18 bases lying between them. Germline V CDR1 and CDR2: SEHNR, FQNEAQ (reference sequence). CDR3 sequence: CASSPARGATSTDTQYF. CDR3 bases: TGTGCCAGCAGCCCCGCCAGGGGGGCTACTAGCACAGATACGCAGTATTTT.

This clonotype has just a few counts. The V and J genes are TRBV24-1 and TRBJ2-5, with 11 bases lining up with TRBD1. There are 16 residues in the CDR3. V was pared by 3 bases and J by 5 bases, with 7 bases of the junction left unmatched. Germline CDR1 and CDR2: KGHDR and SFDVKD. CDR3 protein: CATSDETGQGGETQYF. In DNA form, the CDR3 reads TGTGCCACCAGTGATGAGACGGGACAGGGGGGGGAGACCCAGTACTTC.

This clonotype was counted a few times. This chain links TRBV12-3 or TRBV12-4 with TRBJ1-1; D unresolved. The ends were cut back, 5 bases at V and 3 bases at J, with 10 bases in the middle. The CDR3 length is 13 residues. The CDR3 region is CASSLGRDTEAFF. CDR3 sequence (DNA): TGTGCCAGCAGTCTCGGGAGAGACACTGAAGCTTTCTTT.

This clonotype showed up just a few times. The chain carries TRBV2 and TRBJ2-1; no reliable D call. V gave up 8 bases and J gave up 10 bases, with 15 bases separating them. The length of the CDR3 is 12 residues. Germline values: CDR1 SNHLY, CDR2 FYNNEI. DNA of the CDR3: TGTGCCAGCGGAAGGATCCGGGCCGAGCAGTTCTTC. It codes for CASGRIRAEQFF.

The chain combines TRBV20-1 with TRBJ1-6; a possible D gene is TRBD1 (6 bases). Trimming removed 6 bases from V and 8 bases from J, with 23 bases in between. The CDR3 sequence is 16 residues long. Looked up from germline, CDR1 is DFQATT and CDR2 is SNEGSKA (reference sequence). CDR3 sequence: CSALGGGEVVYSPLHF. CDR3 coding DNA: TGCAGTGCCCTCGGGGGGGGCGAGGTGGTTTATTCACCCCTCCACTTT.

The genes are TRBV5-1 and TRBJ2-5; 8 nucleotides agree with TRBD1. The V gene end was trimmed by 0 bases and the J gene end by 3 bases; junction bases not matched to a gene: 4. Germline V CDR1 and CDR2: SGHRS, YFSETQ. The CDR3 contains 15 residues. CDR3 sequence (DNA): TGCGCCAGCAGCTTGGGAGGACAGGGTAAAGAGACCCAGTACTTC. Amino acids: CASSLGGQGKETQYF.

This clonotype was seen at least ten times. The chain joins TRBV20-1 to TRBJ2-4; no reliable D call. CDR1 DFQATT and CDR2 SNEGSKA come from the germline V gene (reference sequence). V was pared by 6 bases and J by 0 bases, with 12 bases between. The CDR3 has 14 residues. CDR3: CSAGPTLAKNIQYF. CDR3 DNA sequence: TGCAGTGCCGGACCTACATTAGCCAAAAACATTCAGTACTTC.

This clonotype was observed a handful of times. The chain couples TRBV11-3 to TRBJ2-2; a possible D gene is TRBD1 (6 bases). This CDR3 has 16 residues. The germline V and J ends were trimmed by 5 bases and 5 bases, with 18 bases remaining between them. The germline V gene encodes CDR1 SGHNT and CDR2 YENEEA. The CDR3 region is CASSRSAGAQTGELFF. The CDR3 nucleotides read TGTGCCAGCAGCCGCTCGGCAGGGGCTCAAACCGGGGAGCTGTTTTTT.

There are many counts of this clonotype. The V gene is TRBV6-2 or TRBV6-3, the J gene TRBJ2-7; D gene ambiguous. V lost 6 bases, J lost 0 bases, and 18 bases lay in between. This CDR3 contains 16 residues. The V gene's germline CDR1 is MNHEY and CDR2 SVGEGT. The chain's CDR3 is CASSFLSPGSSYEQYF. The CDR3 coding sequence is TGTGCCAGCAGCTTCCTTTCCCCCGGGTCCTCCTACGAGCAGTACTTC.

A note on this clonotype: An end of the junction does not agree with germline; a read error may underlie this. The V call is TRBV27, the J call TRBJ2-7; 7 bases are a match to TRBD1. The germline V gene has CDR1 MNHEY and CDR2 SMNVEV (reference sequence). The CDR3 sequence is 13 residues long. The DNA of the CDR3 is TGTACCAGCAGCGACAGGGTTTCGTACGAGCAGTACTTC. Amino acids: CTSSDRVSYEQYF.

Note on this clonotype: No conserved phenylalanine or tryptophan is present at the end of the CDR3, so a read error is the likely explanation. The chain employs TRBV6-2 or TRBV6-3 and TRBJ1-5; TRBD1 might be the D (6 bases). The CDR3 totals 14 residues. Germline V gene lookup returns CDR1 MNHEY and CDR2 SVGEGT. V shed 6 bases and J shed 9 bases, with 18 bases lying between them. The CDR3 bases are TGTGCCAGCAGCCAAGCGGGGGGCAACGGGCCCCAGCATCTT. Residues: CASSQAGGNGPQHL.

The chain combines TRBV10-2 with TRBJ2-2; weak D call: TRBD2 (6 bases). V lost 5 bases and J 6 bases, leaving 10 bases between the germline ends. CDR1 is WSHSY and CDR2 is SAAADI in the germline V gene. The CDR3 has 13 residues. This chain's CDR3 is CASSKSGAGELFF. DNA for the CDR3: TGCGCCAGCAGTAAATCGGGAGCCGGGGAGCTGTTTTTT.

This clonotype was seen at least ten times. The chain links TRBV27 to TRBJ2-3; D is perhaps TRBD1 (5 bases). Germline-derived CDR1 and CDR2 are MNHEY and SMNVEV (reference sequence). V was shortened by 4 bases and J by 7 bases, with 9 bases between the two germline ends. This CDR3 region has 12 residues. This CDR3 reads CASSSQGNTQYF. In nucleotides, the CDR3 is TGTGCCAGCAGTTCCCAGGGAAATACGCAGTATTTT.

The chain employs TRBV20-1 and TRBJ2-3, with 9 bases identical to TRBD2. The CDR3 contains 16 residues. Per the germline V gene, CDR1 is DFQATT and CDR2 is SNEGSKA (reference sequence). Germline trimming cut 6 bases from V and 5 bases from J; bases unmatched to any gene: 15. As DNA, the CDR3 is TGCAGTGCGGGGCCCCGTGCGGGAGGGGTAGGAGATACGCAGTATTTT. As protein: CSAGPRAGGVGDTQYF.

This clonotype has more than one count but fewer than ten. This sequence joins TRBV6-5 and TRBJ2-6; D might be TRBD1 (6 bases). There are 16 residues in the CDR3. V lost 5 bases, J lost 0 bases, and 11 bases lay in between. Germline CDR1 and CDR2: MNHEY and SVGAGI. The CDR3 DNA reads as TGTGCCAGCAGTGGACAGTTGTCCTCTGGGGCCAACGTCCTGACTTTC. It yields the protein CASSGQLSSGANVLTF.

This chain joins TRBV4-1 and TRBJ2-2; D call uncertain. The CDR3 length is 14 residues. CDR1 and CDR2 (germline): MGHRA, YSYEKL. The V end lost 7 bases, the J end lost 3 bases, and 12 bases lay between the germline ends. The CDR3 DNA is TGCGCCAGCACCTCAAGTCGATACACCGGGGAGCTGTTTTTT. This gives the protein CASTSSRYTGELFF.

This clonotype turned up a few times. The chain uses TRBV4-1 and TRBJ1-5, with 9 nucleotides matching TRBD1. Germline values: CDR1 MGHRA, CDR2 YSYEKL. The CDR3 sequence is 15 residues long. With 2 bases clipped from V and 6 bases from J, the junction kept 5 bases outside the gene matches. CDR3 loop: CASSQNTGGGQPQHF. CDR3 DNA sequence: TGCGCCAGCAGCCAAAATACAGGGGGCGGTCAGCCCCAGCATTTT.

This rearrangement joins TRBV7-3 to TRBJ2-2, with D maybe TRBD2 (6 bases). The CDR3 spans 18 residues. Per germline, CDR1 SGHTA and CDR2 FQGTGA. V gave up 5 bases and J gave up 0 bases, with 19 bases separating them. CDR3 in amino acids: CASSAIIAGTSNTGELFF. The CDR3 coding sequence is TGTGCCAGCAGCGCAATTATCGCAGGGACTTCGAACACCGGGGAGCTGTTTTTT.

This chain joins TRBV28 and TRBJ2-7, with TRBD1 matching over 9 bases. V was pared by 6 bases and J by 1 base, with 10 bases of the junction left unmatched. CDR1 and CDR2 (germline): MDHEN, SYDVKM. This CDR3 comprises 16 residues. CDR3 bases: TGTGCCAGCAGCCCTCCGGGACAGGGACGATCCTACGAGCAGTACTTC. It translates to CASSPPGQGRSYEQYF.

J is TRBJ2-3 and V is TRBV4-2; TRBD2 aligns across 12 bases. The CDR3 runs to 19 residues. Germline V gives CDR1 LGHNA, CDR2 YNFKEQ. V gave up 4 bases and J gave up 3 bases; unmatched junction bases: 14. The CDR3 here is CASSRHLAGGGLGTDTQYF. Here the CDR3 DNA reads TGTGCCAGCAGCCGACATCTAGCGGGAGGGGGTTTGGGGACAGATACGCAGTATTTT.

This clonotype was counted a few times. This sequence joins TRBV5-1 and TRBJ2-2, with TRBD1 matching 11 bases. The V and J ends lost 4 bases and 0 bases, in that order; junction bases with no gene match: 8. Germline-derived CDR1 and CDR2 are SGHRS and YFSETQ. This CDR3 spans 18 amino acids. Here the CDR3 DNA reads TGCGCCAGCAGCATAACCGGGACAGGGGGAGCGAACACCGGGGAGCTGTTTTTT. Residues: CASSITGTGGANTGELFF.

The CDR3 DNA reads as TGCGCCAGCAGCCAAGGGGGGCTAGCGGGAGGGCCCCCCGGGGAGCTGTTTTTT. Protein sequence: CASSQGGLAGGPPGELFF. V is TRBV4-3 and J is TRBJ2-2, with TRBD2 matching over 12 bases. Germline V gene lookup returns CDR1 LGHNA and CDR2 YSLEER. This CDR3 is built from 18 residues. V shed 1 base, J shed 6 bases, and the junction held 9 bases outside the gene matches.

V and J are TRBV20-1 and TRBJ2-1; 8 positions match TRBD2. CDR1 DFQATT and CDR2 SNEGSKA come from the germline V gene (reference sequence). The CDR3 extends over 14 amino acids. V gave up 3 bases and J gave up 4 bases; unmatched junction bases: 5. CDR3 sequence: CSARSGGLYNEQFF. Here the CDR3 DNA reads TGCAGTGCTAGGTCGGGGGGGTTATACAATGAGCAGTTCTTC.

The chain is built from TRBV20-1 and TRBJ2-7; the D call may be TRBD1 or TRBD2 (6 bases each). Germline CDR1 DFQATT, CDR2 SNEGSKA (reference sequence). Trimming stripped 5 bases from V and 5 bases from J, with 16 bases between. CDR3 length equals 13 residues. CDR3 residues: CSAGSRRGDEQYF. As DNA, the CDR3 is TGCAGTGCTGGAAGCAGGAGGGGGGACGAGCAGTACTTC.

This clonotype was detected only a few times. The rearrangement links TRBV5-1 to TRBJ1-3, with 7 bases that match TRBD1. Germline values: CDR1 SGHRS, CDR2 YFSETQ. The CDR3 sequence is 14 residues long. Germline trimming cut 4 bases from V and 4 bases from J; bases unmatched to any gene: 5. DNA for the CDR3: TGCGCCAGCAGCGAGCAGGGGGACGGAAACACCATATATTTT. Protein product: CASSEQGDGNTIYF.

The rearrangement links TRBV28 to TRBJ2-3, with D possibly matching TRBD1 (5 bases). Trimming stripped 8 bases from V and 3 bases from J, with 12 bases between. CDR1 and CDR2 from the germline V gene are MDHEN and SYDVKM. This CDR3 is built from 13 residues. The CDR3 DNA follows: TGTGCCAGCTCCACCGACAGTACAGATACGCAGTATTTT. It specifies CASSTDSTDTQYF.

This clonotype appeared a few times. The chain couples TRBV4-1 to TRBJ2-3, with no clear D. This CDR3 has 11 amino acids. Germline assignment: CDR1 MGHRA and CDR2 YSYEKL. The V and J ends lost 0 bases and 7 bases respectively, with 2 bases between them. CDR3 nucleotides: TGCGCCAGCAGCCAAGATTATACGCAGTATTTT. It is translated as CASSQDYTQYF.